The entry below gives a single TCR beta chain sequence along with its context. There is no known antigen for this receptor. There are no base qualities to consult, and no much larger clone falls within one base. This specimen comes from a study of blood T cell repertoires in COVID-19 (dated by TCRdb to 2020 to 2022). With regard to the full study: Collaborator samples came from the United States, Italy and Spain and covered acute and convalescent phases of COVID-19. The material from the prospective study consisted of cDNA or gDNA derived from T cells, B-cell-depleted T cells, or PBMCs. Deeply sampled blood TCRbeta repertoires from subjects exposed to, actively infected with, or recovered from COVID-19 were included in the dataset. The repertoires were released in a freely available public database intended as a resource for research on the immune response to SARS-CoV-2. Samples came from the ongoing ImmuneRACE study (first 160 participants) plus 1,254 subjects from 6 global collaborators. The sample metadata nearly always contained a de-identified subject ID, COVID-19 status, age in years and sex. Where available, HLA class I and class II types were obtained from metadata supplied by the sample provider rather than from assay-based typing.

The immunoSEQ Assay, a bias-controlled multiplex PCR, was used to amplify TCRbeta CDR3 regions from genomic DNA. The paper's data handling went like this. The number of nucleated cells in each sample was estimated from the amplification of reference gene primers within the assay. To quantify the absolute abundance of each unique TCRbeta CDR3 rearrangement, sequence reads were collapsed and filtered. For each sample, productive Simpson clonality was calculated as the square root of Simpson's diversity index across productive rearrangements. TCRdb retrieved this table from immuneACCESS and kept in-frame rearrangements only. Not all clones are present; in checked studies, unresolved V genes account for under half, and no reason is known for the remainder. V and J calls and clone size follow that table, whereas D and trimming were derived from the DNA. The sample has over 85,000 clones on record, around 90% of them singletons. The leading ten clones occupy approximately 2% of the sample.

What the authors observed across the whole study: The amount of clinical and demographic metadata varied by source and participant and was provided uncurated.

At one collaborating source in Seattle, patients were enrolled during active infection and were followed longitudinally through the course of disease. Each collaborating institution followed its own protocols to collect whole blood in K2EDTA tubes. For TCRbeta analysis, collaborators shipped samples in one of three forms: frozen whole blood, isolated PBMCs, or DNA extracted from either of those sample types. V is cut back by 6 bases and J by 6 bases, with 10 bases in the junction unmatched. CDR1 and CDR2 were assigned from the germline V gene as SNHLY and FYNNEI. The CDR3 contains 14 residues, cysteine and phenylalanine counted. CDR3 DNA only is kept here, 42 bases in frame from base 1.

Sequences were obtained from peripheral blood. The sequence links TRBV2 to TRBJ1-1; 7 nucleotides in the junction match TRBD1. The clonotype was recovered from a woman aged 50 to 60 with COVID-19, enrolled during active disease. The bases are TGTGCCAGCAGCCCGATTGTGGACAGGTCTGAAGCTTTCTTT. Translated, it reads CASSPIVDRSEAFF. Reference TRBV2 and TRBJ1-1 genes cover what lies past the CDR3, so the full variable domain is EPEVTQTPSHQVTQMGQEVILRCVPISNHLYFYWYRQILGQKVEFLVSFYNNEISEKSEIFDDQFSVERPDGSNFTLKIRSTKLEDSAMYFCASSPIVDRSEAFFGQGTRLTVV.